A single sample is the source of the 17 T cell receptor beta chains below, sequenced in a study of response to subunit inactivated influenza vaccine. TCRdb itself ran the RT-PCR reads through MiXCR, one entry per CDR3 protein. In the table there are 650,000 to 850,000 distinct CDR3 sequences, more than 11% of which are singletons. The source was PBMCs from blood, collected 14 to 15 days before vaccination. The origin of the receptors is a man in his fifties or sixties who received an inactivated influenza vaccine.

This clonotype was recorded at least ten times. The CDR3 protein is CASSVVMSRLDEQFF. In DNA form, the CDR3 reads TGTGCCAGCAGCGTAGTAATGAGTCGGCTCGATGAGCAGTTCTTC. The chain couples TRBV9 to TRBJ2-1, with unresolved D. Germline V gene sequence: CDR1 SGDLS, CDR2 YYNGEE. The CDR3 length is 15 residues. The V and J ends lost 0 bases and 8 bases respectively, with 15 bases between them.

This clonotype came up a few times. The genes are TRBV20-1 and TRBJ2-5, with D tentatively TRBD1 (7 bases). V gave up 6 bases and J gave up 2 bases, with 16 bases separating them. This CDR3 region has 14 residues. The V gene's germline CDR1 is DFQATT and CDR2 SNEGSKA (reference sequence). The CDR3 here is CSARGATGQETQYF. The CDR3 DNA follows: TGCAGTGCGAGGGGGGCGACAGGGCAAGAGACCCAGTACTTC.

The CDR3 sequence is CASSQVHGNEQYF. CDR3 coding DNA: TGCGCCAGCAGCCAAGTCCACGGGAACGAGCAGTACTTC. This rearrangement joins TRBV4-3 to TRBJ2-7; tentative D call: TRBD2 (5 bases). Trimming took off 1 base at V and 5 bases at J, with 9 bases between the two ends. This CDR3 is 13 amino acids long. Germline V lookup: CDR1 LGHNA, CDR2 YSLEER.

In its sample, this clonotype was seen a few times. The rearrangement links TRBV7-3 to TRBJ2-5, with D possibly being TRBD2 (6 bases). The V gene's germline CDR1 is SGHTA and CDR2 FQGTGA. Trimming removed 0 bases from V and 4 bases from J, with 12 bases in between. There are 15 residues in the CDR3. The chain's CDR3 is CASSLTLTSRETQYF. The CDR3 DNA follows: TGTGCCAGCAGCTTAACGTTGACTAGTCGAGAGACCCAGTACTTC.

In its sample, this clonotype was seen many times. V and J are TRBV12-3 or TRBV12-4 and TRBJ2-7; 9 nucleotides agree with TRBD1. The CDR3 has 12 residues. V was clipped by 6 bases and J by 4 bases; unmatched bases: 1. The CDR3, as DNA: TGTGCCAGCAGAGGGACAGGGTACGAGCAGTACTTC. Encoded protein: CASRGTGYEQYF.

The sample holds a few counts of this clonotype. The chain employs TRBV3-1 and TRBJ2-2; D possibly corresponds to TRBD1 (6 bases). Germline-derived CDR1 and CDR2 are LGHDT and YNNKEL (reference sequence). V lost 1 base and J lost 1, with 13 bases in between. The CDR3 sequence is 17 residues long. CDR3 coding DNA: TGTGCCAGCAGCCAAGCCAGGACAGTCTTGAACACCGGGGAGCTGTTTTTT. Its protein is CASSQARTVLNTGELFF.

The chain joins TRBV11-1 to TRBJ2-2, with D perhaps assigned TRBD1 or TRBD2 (6 bases each). V dropped 4 bases and J dropped 1 base, with 22 bases sitting between them. The CDR3 sequence is 19 residues long. Germline V gene data show CDR1 as SGHAT and CDR2 as FQDESV (reference sequence). The CDR3 here is CASSSSRVTGAENTGELFF. In nucleotides, the CDR3 is TGTGCCAGCAGCTCCTCCAGGGTAACGGGGGCAGAGAACACCGGGGAGCTGTTTTTT.

This clonotype was counted between two and nine times. V usage is TRBV14 and J usage is TRBJ2-1; 11 bases are shared with TRBD2. CDR3 length: 16 residues. Trimming cost V 2 bases and J 4 bases; bases outside gene matches: 4. Germline CDR1 SGHDN, CDR2 FVKESK. This CDR3 reads CASSQHLAGGYNEQFF. DNA of the CDR3: TGTGCCAGCAGCCAACACCTAGCGGGAGGATACAATGAGCAGTTCTTC. Complete variable domain (other parts from reference TRBV14 and TRBJ2-1): EAGVTQFPSHSVIEKGQTVTLRCDPISGHDNLYWYRRVMGKEIKFLLHFVKESKQDESGMPNNRFLAERTGGTYSTLKVQPAELEDSGVYFCASSQHLAGGYNEQFFGPGTRLTVL.

The chain couples TRBV6-5 to TRBJ2-7; 10 bases line up with TRBD1. CDR1 and CDR2 (germline): MNHEY, SVGAGI. The CDR3 is made up of 15 amino acids. The J segment lost 6 bases and the V segment lost 0 bases, leaving 5 bases of the junction unmatched. The CDR3 protein is CASSYSGTGAGEQYF. In DNA form, the CDR3 reads TGTGCCAGCAGTTACTCCGGGACAGGGGCGGGCGAGCAGTACTTC.

The J gene is TRBJ2-2, the V gene TRBV12-3 or TRBV12-4; TRBD2 is a possible D gene (5 bases). With 7 bases removed from V and 7 bases from J, the gap between germline ends came to 7 bases. This CDR3 comprises 11 residues. CDR3 sequence reads: CASNRGGELFF. CDR3 sequence (DNA): TGTGCCAGCAACCGGGGCGGGGAGCTGTTTTTT.

This clonotype was seen a handful of times. The genes are TRBV15 and TRBJ2-5; 9 nucleotides align to TRBD1. J lost 2 bases, V lost 2 bases, and 9 bases had no gene match. Germline values: CDR1 LNHNV, CDR2 YYDKDF (reference sequence). CDR3 length: 17 residues. CDR3 region: CATSRSRDRGWQETQYF. CDR3 DNA: TGTGCCACCAGCAGATCCCGAGACAGGGGGTGGCAAGAGACCCAGTACTTC.

This clonotype occurred many times. V gene TRBV5-8 combines with J gene TRBJ1-6; 8 bases fit TRBD1. Germline CDR1 SGHTS, CDR2 YDEGEE. Trimming cost V 1 base and J 14 bases; bases outside gene matches: 8. This CDR3 region has 14 residues. In DNA form, the CDR3 reads TGTGCCAGCAGCTTGTTGCAGGGGGCGAAGGCCCTCCACTTT. The encoded protein is CASSLLQGAKALHF.

A few counts support this clonotype. CDR3 DNA sequence: TGTGCCTGGACCCGAATACAGGGGGTTGGCTACACCTTC. Its protein is CAWTRIQGVGYTF. The J gene is TRBJ1-2, the V gene TRBV30; 8 positions agree with TRBD1. There are 13 residues in the CDR3. The germline V gene encodes CDR1 GTSNPN and CDR2 SVGIG (reference sequence). The V and J ends lost 4 bases and 7 bases, in that order; junction bases with no gene match: 8.

There are many counts of this clonotype. The chain joins TRBV15 to TRBJ2-5, with TRBD2 matching over 14 bases. V lost 0 bases and J lost 5; bases outside the gene matches: 2. The germline CDR1 and CDR2 sequences are LNHNV and YYDKDF (reference sequence). The CDR3 runs to 16 residues. The CDR3 nucleotides read TGTGCCACCAGCAGAGACCGGACTAGCGGGAGGGAGACCCAGTACTTC. Its translation is CATSRDRTSGRETQYF.

V gene TRBV5-6 combines with J gene TRBJ2-3; the match to TRBD1 covers 7 bases. This CDR3 has 15 residues. With 3 bases clipped from V and 0 bases from J, the junction kept 4 bases outside the gene matches. Per the germline V gene, CDR1 is SGHDT and CDR2 is YYEEEE. The CDR3 region is CASSYKTGSTDTQYF. CDR3 coding DNA: TGTGCCAGCAGCTACAAGACAGGGAGCACAGATACGCAGTATTTT.

The V call is TRBV11-1, the J call TRBJ1-1; 7 nucleotides agree with TRBD1. J was trimmed by 0 bases and V by 7 bases; bases with no gene match: 23. The CDR3 is 20 amino acids. CDR1 is SGHAT and CDR2 is FQDESV in the germline V gene (reference sequence). The CDR3 nucleotides read TGTGCCAGCACCCGAGGACCGGGTCGCCAGGGGGGCCTCATGAACACTGAAGCTTTCTTT. Its protein product is CASTRGPGRQGGLMNTEAFF.

Many counts were recorded for this clonotype. The V gene is TRBV28, the J gene TRBJ2-7; TRBD2 matches at 9 bases. The CDR3 spans 12 residues. V gave up 7 bases and J gave up 3 bases; unmatched junction bases: 1. Germline lookup yields CDR1 MDHEN and CDR2 SYDVKM. The CDR3 loop reads CASKAGGYEQYF. In nucleotides, the CDR3 is TGTGCCAGCAAAGCGGGAGGCTACGAGCAGTACTTC.